Below are 3 T cell receptor beta chains sequenced from a single sample in a study of breast tumors, draining lymph nodes, adjacent tissues. The lymph nodes were axillary draining lymph nodes from breast cancer patients. TCRdb processed the multiplex PCR reads anew with MiXCR; each CDR3 protein has one entry. The sample holds around 300,000 distinct CDR3 sequences; 30% to 35% are singletons and the top ten take 1.1%. Sequencing used axillary lymph node tissue. Source of these receptors: a female donor with breast cancer. Some clones in this sample may be carry-over from other donors' samples.

The V gene is TRBV3-1, the J gene TRBJ2-7; possible D gene TRBD2, 5 bases. Per the germline V gene, CDR1 is LGHDT and CDR2 is YNNKEL (reference sequence). The V and J ends lost 1 base and 3 bases respectively, with 13 bases between them. The CDR3 loop spans 15 amino acids. The CDR3 is CASSQALASHYEQYF. The CDR3 DNA is TGTGCCAGCAGCCAAGCTCTGGCTAGCCACTACGAGCAGTACTTC.

The chain is built from TRBV9 and TRBJ2-6; D remains unclear. Trimming removed 4 bases at V and 4 bases at J, with 9 bases between. Germline CDR1 reads SGDLS; CDR2 reads YYNGEE. The CDR3 extends over 14 amino acids. The DNA of the CDR3 is TGTGCCAGCAGCTCGGGCGGAGGGGCCAACGTCCTGACTTTC. Translating gives CASSSGGGANVLTF.

This clonotype turned up a few times. The chain carries TRBV11-1 and TRBJ1-1; D unclear. The V gene's germline CDR1 is SGHAT and CDR2 FQDESV (reference sequence). Trimming stripped 0 bases from V and 5 bases from J, with 4 bases between. The CDR3 contains 12 residues. Here the CDR3 DNA reads TGTGCCAGCAGCTTAGCAGGGACTGAAGCTTTCTTT. Its protein is CASSLAGTEAFF.